Sequencing of this TCR beta chain was carried out in a study of shared clonotypes between healthy human individuals. Background on the study: The donors, a couple of women and three men, were aged 18 to 49.

The CDR3 is made up of 16 amino acids. V lost 0 bases to trimming and J lost 0 bases, with 10 bases between them. Germline CDR1 reads ENHRY; CDR2 reads SYGVKD. Deep-level assay runs were performed. Genomic DNA from each subset was divided evenly over several immunoSEQ plates. Sorted-subset replicate PCRs used around 200 ng of genomic DNA. This amount corresponded to 30,000 to 35,000 T cell genomes. Profiling relied on immunoSEQ multiplex PCR, and the TCRdb table lists in-frame clones only, not all of them. The sample includes 2,500,000 or so clones, around nine tenths of them seen just once. This clonotype originated in a man aged 18 to 30 in good health. The sample consisted of naive CD4+ T cells sorted from blood. The sample's subset: CD45RA+ positively selected. This rearrangement joins TRBV10-3 to TRBJ2-3, with D possibly called TRBD1 or TRBD2 (6 bases each). The CDR3 spells CAISESPGASTDTQYF. The CDR3 bases are TGTGCCATCAGTGAGTCCCCGGGGGCGAGCACAGATACGCAGTATTTT.